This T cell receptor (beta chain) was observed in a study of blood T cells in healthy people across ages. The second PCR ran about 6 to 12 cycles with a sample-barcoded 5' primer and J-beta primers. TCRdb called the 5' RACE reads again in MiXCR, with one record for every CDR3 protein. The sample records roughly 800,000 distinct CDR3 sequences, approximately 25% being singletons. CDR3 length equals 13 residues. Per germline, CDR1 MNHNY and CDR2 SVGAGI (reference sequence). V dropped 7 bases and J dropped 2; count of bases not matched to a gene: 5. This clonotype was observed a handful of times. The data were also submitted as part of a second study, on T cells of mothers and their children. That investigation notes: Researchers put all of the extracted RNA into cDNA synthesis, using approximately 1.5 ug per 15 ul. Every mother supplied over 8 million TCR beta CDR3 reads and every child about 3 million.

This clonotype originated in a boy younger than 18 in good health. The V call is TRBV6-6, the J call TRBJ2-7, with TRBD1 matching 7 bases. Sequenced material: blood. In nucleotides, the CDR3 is TGTGCCAGCACCGGGACAGACACCTACGAGCAGTACTTC. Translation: CASTGTDTYEQYF.